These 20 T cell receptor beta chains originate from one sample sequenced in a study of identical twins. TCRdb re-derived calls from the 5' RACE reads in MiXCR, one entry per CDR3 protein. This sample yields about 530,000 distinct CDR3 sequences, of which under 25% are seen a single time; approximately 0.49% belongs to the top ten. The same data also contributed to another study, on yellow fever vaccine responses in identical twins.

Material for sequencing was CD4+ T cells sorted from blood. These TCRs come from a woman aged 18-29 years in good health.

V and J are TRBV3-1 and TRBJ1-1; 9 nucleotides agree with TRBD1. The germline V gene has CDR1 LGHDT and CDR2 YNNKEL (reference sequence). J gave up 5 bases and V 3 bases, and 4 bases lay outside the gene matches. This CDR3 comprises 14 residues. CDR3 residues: CASSHRTGVTEAFF. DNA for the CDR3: TGTGCCAGCAGCCACCGGACAGGGGTTACTGAAGCTTTCTTT.

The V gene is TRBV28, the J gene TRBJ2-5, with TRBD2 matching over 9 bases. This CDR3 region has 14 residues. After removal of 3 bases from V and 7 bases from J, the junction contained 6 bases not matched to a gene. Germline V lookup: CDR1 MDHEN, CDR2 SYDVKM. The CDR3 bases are TGTGCCAGCAGTTTTAGCGGGGGTACAGGGACCCAGTACTTC. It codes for CASSFSGGTGTQYF.

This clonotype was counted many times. The CDR3 here is CATSRDGQGPQPQHF. CDR3 bases: TGTGCCACCAGCAGGGACGGACAGGGTCCGCAGCCCCAGCATTTT. The chain employs TRBV15 and TRBJ1-5, with TRBD1 identical over 8 bases. There are 15 residues in the CDR3. V gave up 3 bases and J gave up 7 bases; unmatched junction bases: 8. Germline-derived CDR1 and CDR2 are LNHNV and YYDKDF (reference sequence).

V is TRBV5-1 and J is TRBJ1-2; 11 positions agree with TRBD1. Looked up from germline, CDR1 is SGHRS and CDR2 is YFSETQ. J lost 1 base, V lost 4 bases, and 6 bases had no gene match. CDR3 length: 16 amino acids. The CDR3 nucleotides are TGCGCCAGCAGCCACGGGACAGGGGGATTTAACTATGGCTACACCTTC. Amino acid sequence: CASSHGTGGFNYGYTF.

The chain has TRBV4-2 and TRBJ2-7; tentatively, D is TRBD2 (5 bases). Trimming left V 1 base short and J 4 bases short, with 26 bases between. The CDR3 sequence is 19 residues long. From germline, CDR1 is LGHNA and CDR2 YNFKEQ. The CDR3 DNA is TGTGCCAGCAGCCAAGGGGCCTCGCGAGTTGGCGGGTCGGGGTACGAGCAGTACTTC. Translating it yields CASSQGASRVGGSGYEQYF.

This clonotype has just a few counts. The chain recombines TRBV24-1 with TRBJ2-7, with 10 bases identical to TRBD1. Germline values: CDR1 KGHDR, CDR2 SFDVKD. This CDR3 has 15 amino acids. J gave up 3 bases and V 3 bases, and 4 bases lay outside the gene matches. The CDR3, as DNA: TGTGCCACCAGTGATACCAGGACAGGGGGCTACGAGCAGTACTTC. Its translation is CATSDTRTGGYEQYF.

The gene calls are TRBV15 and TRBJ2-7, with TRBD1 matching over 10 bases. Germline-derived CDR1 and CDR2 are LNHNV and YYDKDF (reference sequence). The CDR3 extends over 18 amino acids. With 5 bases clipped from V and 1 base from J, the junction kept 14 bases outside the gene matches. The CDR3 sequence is CATSPNYPGTGVSYEQYF. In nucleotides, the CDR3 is TGTGCCACCAGCCCCAATTATCCCGGGACAGGGGTATCCTACGAGCAGTACTTC. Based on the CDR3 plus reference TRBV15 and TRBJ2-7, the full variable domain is DAMVIQNPRYQVTQFGKPVTLSCSQTLNHNVMYWYQQKSSQAPKLLFHYYDKDFNNEADTPDNFQSRRPNTSFCFLDIRSPGLGDTAMYLCATSPNYPGTGVSYEQYFGPGTRLTVT.

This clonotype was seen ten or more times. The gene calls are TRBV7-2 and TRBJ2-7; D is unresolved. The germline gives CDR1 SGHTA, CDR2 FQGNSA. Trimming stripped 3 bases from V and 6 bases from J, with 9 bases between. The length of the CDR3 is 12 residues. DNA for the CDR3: TGTGCCAGCAGCTTCTCCGGAACCGAGCAGTACTTC. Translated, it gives CASSFSGTEQYF.

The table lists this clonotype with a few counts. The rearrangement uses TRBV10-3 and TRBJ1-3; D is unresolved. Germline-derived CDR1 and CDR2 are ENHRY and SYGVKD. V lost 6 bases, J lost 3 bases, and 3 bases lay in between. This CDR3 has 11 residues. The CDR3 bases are TGTGCCATCAGGATTGGAAACACCATATATTTT. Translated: CAIRIGNTIYF.

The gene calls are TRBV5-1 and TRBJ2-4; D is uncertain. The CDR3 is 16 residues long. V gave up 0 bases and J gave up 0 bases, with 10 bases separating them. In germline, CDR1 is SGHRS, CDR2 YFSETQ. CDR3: CASSLDGMLAKNIQYF. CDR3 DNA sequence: TGCGCCAGCAGCTTGGATGGTATGCTAGCCAAAAACATTCAGTACTTC.

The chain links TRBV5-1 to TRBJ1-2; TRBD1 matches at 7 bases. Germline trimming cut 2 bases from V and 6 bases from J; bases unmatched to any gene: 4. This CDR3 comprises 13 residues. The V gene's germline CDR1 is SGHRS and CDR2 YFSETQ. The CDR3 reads CASSLTQGDGYTF. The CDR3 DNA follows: TGCGCCAGCAGCTTAACTCAGGGGGATGGCTACACCTTC.

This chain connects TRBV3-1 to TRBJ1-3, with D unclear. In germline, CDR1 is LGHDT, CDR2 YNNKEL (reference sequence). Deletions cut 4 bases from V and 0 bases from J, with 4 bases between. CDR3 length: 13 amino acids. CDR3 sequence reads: CASSRGSGNTIYF. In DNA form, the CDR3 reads TGTGCCAGCAGCCGCGGCTCTGGAAACACCATATATTTT.

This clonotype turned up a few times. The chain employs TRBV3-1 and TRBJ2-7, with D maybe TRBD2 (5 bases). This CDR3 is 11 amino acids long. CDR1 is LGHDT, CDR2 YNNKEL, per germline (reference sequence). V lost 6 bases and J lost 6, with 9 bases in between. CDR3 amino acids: CASRGRGEQYF. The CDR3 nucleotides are TGTGCCAGCAGGGGGAGAGGCGAGCAGTACTTC.

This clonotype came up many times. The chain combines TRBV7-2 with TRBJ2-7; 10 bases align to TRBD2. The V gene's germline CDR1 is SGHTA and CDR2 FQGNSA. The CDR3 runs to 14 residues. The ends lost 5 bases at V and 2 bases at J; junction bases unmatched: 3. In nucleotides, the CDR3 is TGTGCCAGCAGCCAAGGACTAGCGGCCTACGAGCAGTACTTC. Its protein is CASSQGLAAYEQYF.

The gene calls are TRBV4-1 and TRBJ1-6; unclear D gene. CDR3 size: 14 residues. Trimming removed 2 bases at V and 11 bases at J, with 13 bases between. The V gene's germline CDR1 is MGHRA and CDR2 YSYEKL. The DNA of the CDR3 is TGCGCCAGCAGCCAACCGAGGGATTCCCCACCCCTCCACTTT. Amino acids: CASSQPRDSPPLHF.

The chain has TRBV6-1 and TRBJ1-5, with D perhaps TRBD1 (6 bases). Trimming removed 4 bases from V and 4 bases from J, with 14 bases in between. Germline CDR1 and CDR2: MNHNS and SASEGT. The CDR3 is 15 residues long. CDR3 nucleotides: TGTGCCAGCAGTGCCCGGGGGGCCATGAATCAGCCCCAGCATTTT. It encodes CASSARGAMNQPQHF.

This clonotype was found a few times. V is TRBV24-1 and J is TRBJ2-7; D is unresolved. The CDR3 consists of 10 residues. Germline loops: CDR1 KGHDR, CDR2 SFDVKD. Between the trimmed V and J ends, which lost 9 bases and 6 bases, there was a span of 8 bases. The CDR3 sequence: CATFWTEQYV. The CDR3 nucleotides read TGTGCCACCTTTTGGACCGAGCAGTACGTC.

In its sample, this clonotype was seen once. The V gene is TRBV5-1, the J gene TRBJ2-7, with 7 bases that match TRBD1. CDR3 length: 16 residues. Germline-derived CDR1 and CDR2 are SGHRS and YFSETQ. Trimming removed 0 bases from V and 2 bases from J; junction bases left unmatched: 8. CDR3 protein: CASSLAGDSRAYEQYF. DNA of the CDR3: TGCGCCAGCAGCTTGGCAGGGGACAGCAGGGCCTACGAGCAGTACTTC.

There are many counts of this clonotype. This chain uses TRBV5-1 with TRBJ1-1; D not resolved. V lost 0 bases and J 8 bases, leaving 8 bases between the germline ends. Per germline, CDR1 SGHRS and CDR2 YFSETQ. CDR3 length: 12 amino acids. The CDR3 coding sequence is TGCGCCAGCAGCTTGGCCGGTCAAGAAGCTTTCTTT. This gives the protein CASSLAGQEAFF.

CDR3 residues: CASSRGTRQGADEKLFF. In DNA form, the CDR3 reads TGCGCCAGCAGCCGGGGGACCCGACAGGGGGCGGATGAAAAACTGTTTTTT. This chain links TRBV5-1 with TRBJ1-4; 10 bases map to TRBD1. Looked up from germline, CDR1 is SGHRS and CDR2 is YFSETQ. This CDR3 contains 17 residues. V dropped 4 bases and J dropped 6; count of bases not matched to a gene: 12.